Each of the 9 T cell receptor beta chains below was sequenced from the same sample in a study of identical twins. One entry per CDR3 protein, called by TCRdb with MiXCR from the 5' RACE reads. The sample contains hundreds of thousands of distinct CDR3 sequences, about 24% of which appear only once. This sample was also put to use in a study of T cells expressing NK-cell markers.

The specimen sequenced was CD4+ T cells sorted from blood. Source of these receptors: a woman aged 18-35 years in good health.

The genes are TRBV29-1 and TRBJ2-7, with D unresolved. Per germline, CDR1 SQVTM and CDR2 ANQGSEA. This CDR3 region has 12 residues. Trimming stripped 4 bases from V and 6 bases from J, with 13 bases between. The chain's CDR3 is CSVVYYGSEQYF. CDR3 nucleotide sequence: TGCAGCGTTGTTTATTACGGCTCCGAGCAGTACTTC.

The CDR3 reads CASSPNRDYEQYF. In DNA, the CDR3 is TGTGCCAGCTCACCAAACAGGGACTACGAGCAGTACTTC. This chain uses TRBV18 with TRBJ2-7, with D maybe TRBD1 (6 bases). Trimming removed 2 bases from V and 3 bases from J, with 8 bases in between. The CDR3 runs 13 residues. Germline CDR1 KGHSH, CDR2 LQKENI.

A few counts support this clonotype. The chain employs TRBV4-1 and TRBJ2-3; TRBD1 might be the D (5 bases). The CDR3 length is 17 residues. Germline V CDR1 and CDR2: MGHRA, YSYEKL. V shed 1 base and J shed 3 bases, with 17 bases lying between them. CDR3 loop: CASSQVSRRGGTDTQYF. CDR3 bases: TGCGCCAGCAGCCAAGTTAGTCGTAGGGGTGGTACAGATACGCAGTATTTT.

The chain has TRBV12-3 or TRBV12-4 and TRBJ2-5, with D unresolved. Trimming shortened V by 5 bases and J by 0 bases, and 13 bases separated the two germline ends. The CDR3 runs 15 residues. The DNA for the CDR3 is TGTGCCAGCAGTGAGGTGGCGGAGAACCAAGAGACCCAGTACTTC. Translated, it gives CASSEVAENQETQYF.

This clonotype was seen a few times. The chain combines TRBV7-2 with TRBJ2-3; TRBD2 matches at 8 bases. The CDR3 has 16 amino acids. J was trimmed by 5 bases and V by 3 bases; bases with no gene match: 10. CDR1 and CDR2 from the germline V gene are SGHTA and FQGNSA. CDR3 sequence (DNA): TGTGCCAGCAGCTTTTCACCGGGACTAGACCTAGATACGCAGTATTTT. Protein product: CASSFSPGLDLDTQYF. Supplemented by reference TRBV7-2 and TRBJ2-3, the full variable domain reads GAGVSQSPSNKVTEKGKDVELRCDPISGHTALYWYRQSLGQGLEFLIYFQGNSAPDKSGLPSDRFSAERTGGSVSTLTIQRTQQEDSAVYLCASSFSPGLDLDTQYFGPGTRLTVL.

The chain couples TRBV20-1 to TRBJ1-6; 7 positions match TRBD1. Germline V gene data show CDR1 as DFQATT and CDR2 as SNEGSKA (reference sequence). This CDR3 has 14 amino acids. With 6 bases clipped from V and 14 bases from J, the junction kept 16 bases outside the gene matches. The CDR3 bases are TGCAGTGCCGGAGACAGGGACCATAAGTTATCCCTCCACTTT. Its protein product is CSAGDRDHKLSLHF.

This clonotype has at least ten counts. The chain has TRBV20-1 and TRBJ2-5; D is unclear. The CDR3 extends over 14 amino acids. Trimming removed 5 bases at V and 5 bases at J, with 18 bases between. In germline, CDR1 is DFQATT, CDR2 SNEGSKA (reference sequence). The CDR3 protein is CSAHYVLGRETQYF. The CDR3 DNA is TGCAGTGCTCACTACGTCCTAGGGCGGGAGACCCAGTACTTC.

This rearrangement joins TRBV20-1 to TRBJ2-5; the D gene could be TRBD1 or TRBD2 (5 bases each). Germline V gene data show CDR1 as DFQATT and CDR2 as SNEGSKA (reference sequence). V lost 6 bases and J lost 5, with 13 bases in between. The CDR3 contains 12 residues. The CDR3 reads CSAGQGGETQYF. Here the CDR3 DNA reads TGCAGTGCGGGCCAGGGCGGGGAGACCCAGTACTTC.

This chain connects TRBV12-3 or TRBV12-4 to TRBJ2-2; D is undetermined. The CDR3 runs 16 residues. Trimming left V 5 bases short and J 6 bases short, with 19 bases between. CDR3 DNA sequence: TGTGCCAGCAGTCCTTCCCCCTTCCTCAGGCCCGGGGAGCTGTTTTTT. This encodes CASSPSPFLRPGELFF.